A single T cell receptor beta chain is shown here with its context. The antigen remains undetermined. With V trimmed by 5 bases and J by 4 bases, 8 bases remained unmatched. This CDR3 spans 15 amino acids. From germline, CDR1 is DFQATT and CDR2 SNEGSKA (reference sequence). This entry is derived from a study of T cells after yellow fever vaccination. Study-level results: Most primary-vaccination clones recurred post-booster (roughly 97% CD4, 88% CD8). Peaking faster, on day 5 versus 15, the secondary response was nonetheless weaker. The presence of abundant clonotypes contaminating from the bulk population was possible in FACS-sorted repertoires. Overall, a small share of clonotypes was seen in both CD4 and CD8 compartments.

TCRdb recomputed calls from the 5' RACE reads with MiXCR, one row per CDR3 protein. The data show hundreds of thousands of distinct CDR3 sequences, roughly an eighth seen once. The chain couples TRBV20-1 to TRBJ2-3; the match to TRBD2 covers 11 bases. The sequences come from PBMCs, collected on the day of the yellow fever booster vaccination. This receptor was taken from a man aged 30 to 45 who received the YFV17D yellow fever vaccine. CDR3 loop: CSAGKLAGGPDTQYF. CDR3 nucleotide sequence: TGCAGTGCTGGAAAATTAGCGGGAGGGCCAGATACGCAGTATTTT.